A single sample gave rise to the 14 T cell receptor beta chains below, sequenced in a study of cytomegalovirus exposure and HLA in healthy donors. The PCR employed 60 Vbeta primers together with 13 Jbeta primers. Assay used: immunoSEQ multiplex PCR; TCRdb lists only in-frame clones, some missing. Of about 180,000 clones in the sample, about 78% were seen once. The sequencing input was PBMCs. All receptors come from a man aged 60 to 69 in good health and CMV-seronegative.

This chain links TRBV7-9 with TRBJ2-5; 10 nucleotides agree with TRBD1. Germline V lookup: CDR1 SEHNR, CDR2 FQNEAQ (reference sequence). This CDR3 region has 15 residues. Germline trimming cut 4 bases from V and 5 bases from J; bases unmatched to any gene: 7. The CDR3: CASSSGTGVVETQYF. The CDR3 region has the DNA TGTGCCAGCAGCTCCGGGACAGGGGTGGTGGAGACCCAGTACTTC. Based on the CDR3 plus reference TRBV7-9 and TRBJ2-5, the full variable domain is DTGVSQNPRHKITKRGQNVTFRCDPISEHNRLYWYRQTLGQGPEFLTYFQNEAQLEKSRLLSDRFSAERPKGSFSTLEIQRTEQGDSAMYLCASSSGTGVVETQYFGPGTRLLVL.

The chain joins TRBV30 to TRBJ2-2, with TRBD2 identical over 11 bases. Germline assignment: CDR1 GTSNPN and CDR2 SVGIG (reference sequence). The CDR3 has 16 residues. The V and J ends lost 3 bases and 2 bases, in that order; junction bases with no gene match: 5. CDR3 sequence reads: CAWSVGLAGNTGELFF. In nucleotides, the CDR3 is TGTGCCTGGAGCGTCGGACTAGCGGGTAACACCGGGGAGCTGTTTTTT.

The chain carries TRBV7-6 and TRBJ2-1; TRBD2 agrees at 9 bases. This CDR3 is 17 amino acids long. V dropped 4 bases and J dropped 0; count of bases not matched to a gene: 7. CDR1 is SGHVS and CDR2 is FNYEAQ in the germline V gene. The CDR3 coding sequence is TGTGCCAGCAGCTCTTTTAGTAGCGGGAGCTCCTACAATGAGCAGTTCTTC. Its protein product is CASSSFSSGSSYNEQFF.

This clone has a single count. This chain connects TRBV7-2 to TRBJ1-1; no firm D call. V was shortened by 1 base and J by 11 bases, with 14 bases between the two germline ends. Looked up from germline, CDR1 is SGHTA and CDR2 is FQGNSA. The CDR3 extends over 13 amino acids. The CDR3 is CASSLGSGMMAFF. The DNA of the CDR3 is TGTGCCAGCAGCTTAGGGTCGGGGATGATGGCTTTCTTT.

In this sample, this clone turned up many times. The CDR3 region has the DNA TGTGCCAGCTCAAGATTGACAGACAATGAGCAGTTCTTC. It is translated as CASSRLTDNEQFF. The chain uses TRBV18 and TRBJ2-1; possibly TRBD1 for D (5 bases). V shed 5 bases and J shed 5 bases, with 10 bases lying between them. From germline, CDR1 is KGHSH and CDR2 LQKENI. This CDR3 is built from 13 residues.

V usage is TRBV5-1 and J usage is TRBJ2-1; 11 bases are a match to TRBD1. Losses at the gene ends were 0 bases for V and 4 bases for J; bases not matched to a gene: 3. CDR3 size: 16 residues. Per germline, CDR1 SGHRS and CDR2 YFSETQ. This CDR3 reads CASSLEGQGVYNEQFF. Here the CDR3 DNA reads TGCGCCAGCAGCTTGGAGGGACAGGGGGTGTACAATGAGCAGTTCTTC.

The J gene is TRBJ2-1, the V gene TRBV4-3, with 10 bases matching TRBD2. V was clipped by 5 bases and J by 8 bases; unmatched bases: 9. There are 15 residues in the CDR3. Germline V gene sequence: CDR1 LGHNA, CDR2 YSLEER. CDR3 DNA: TGCGCCAGCAGCTCTCTAGCGGGAGTCGTCTATGAGCAGTTCTTC. Its translation is CASSSLAGVVYEQFF.

This clone was recorded a few times. The chain joins TRBV10-2 to TRBJ2-3; a weak D match, TRBD1 (6 bases). Trimming left V 4 bases short and J 5 bases short, with 13 bases between. This CDR3 spans 14 amino acids. CDR1 and CDR2 from the germline V gene are WSHSY and SAAADI. The CDR3 DNA follows: TGCGCCAGCAGTGTCGACAGGATCAAAGATACGCAGTATTTT. Amino acid sequence: CASSVDRIKDTQYF.

There are a few counts of this clone. This chain uses TRBV7-9 with TRBJ2-3, with 10 bases identical to TRBD2. Germline loops: CDR1 SEHNR, CDR2 FQNEAQ (reference sequence). Losses at the gene ends were 6 bases for V and 6 bases for J; bases not matched to a gene: 12. CDR3 length: 16 residues. This chain's CDR3 is CASSFGASGRADTQYF. The CDR3 nucleotides are TGTGCCAGCAGTTTCGGGGCTAGCGGGAGAGCCGATACGCAGTATTTT.

This clone showed up just a few times. V usage is TRBV30 and J usage is TRBJ2-1; TRBD2 aligns across 8 bases. The CDR3 covers 17 residues. V was pared by 4 bases and J by 8 bases, with 19 bases of the junction left unmatched. Per the germline V gene, CDR1 is GTSNPN and CDR2 is SVGIG (reference sequence). CDR3 coding DNA: TGTGCCTGGAAGCGGCGGGAGGCCAGAAATCTACGCGATGAGCAGTTCTTC. The encoded protein is CAWKRREARNLRDEQFF.

The chain links TRBV9 to TRBJ2-7, with D possibly TRBD2 on 5 matching bases. From germline, CDR1 is SGDLS and CDR2 YYNGEE. Trimming took 0 bases from V and 9 from J, leaving 16 bases between them. This CDR3 has 14 residues. The CDR3 bases are TGTGCCAGCAGCGTAGGGACCCACTCGGAGGTGCAGTACTTC. The encoded protein is CASSVGTHSEVQYF. Full variable domain (outside the CDR3, taken from reference TRBV9 and TRBJ2-7): DSGVTQTPKHLITATGQRVTLRCSPRSGDLSVYWYQQSLDQGLQFLIQYYNGEERAKGNILERFSAQQFPDLHSELNLSSLELGDSALYFCASSVGTHSEVQYFGPGTRLTVT.

This chain joins TRBV2 and TRBJ2-2, with D unresolved. V was pared by 4 bases and J by 5 bases, with 11 bases between. The V gene's germline CDR1 is SNHLY and CDR2 FYNNEI. CDR3 size: 14 residues. The CDR3 coding sequence is TGTGCCAGCAGTGGAGAACCCGTGACCGGGGAGCTGTTTTTT. Translated: CASSGEPVTGELFF.

This clone has just one count. The rearrangement links TRBV5-6 to TRBJ2-5; D is perhaps TRBD2 (6 bases). The closer fit of TRBJ2-7 to the DNA end suggests the J call may be wrong. The germline gives CDR1 SGHDT, CDR2 YYEEEE. The length of the CDR3 is 15 residues. The CDR3 protein is CASSLNGLASYEQYF. The CDR3 nucleotides are TGTGCCAGCAGCTTGAATGGGCTAGCGTCCTACGAGCAGTACTTC.

This chain uses TRBV11-2 with TRBJ1-5, with 8 nucleotides matching TRBD1. V dropped 4 bases and J dropped 4; count of bases not matched to a gene: 6. CDR1 is SGHAT and CDR2 is FQNNGV in the germline V gene. The CDR3 has 15 residues. CDR3 bases: TGTGCCAGCAGCTCAGGACAGGGCCCGAATCAGCCCCAGCATTTT. Translated, it gives CASSSGQGPNQPQHF. The full variable domain, in which reference TRBV11-2 and TRBJ1-5 provide the parts outside the CDR3, is EAGVAQSPRYKIIEKRQSVAFWCNPISGHATLYWYQQILGQGPKLLIQFQNNGVVDDSQLPKDRFSAERLKGVDSTLKIQPAKLEDSAVYLCASSSGQGPNQPQHFGDGTRLSIL.